Shown below are 5 T cell receptor beta chains from a single sample sequenced in a study of breast tumors, draining lymph nodes, adjacent tissues. In TCRdb, the multiplex PCR reads were re-called with MiXCR into one record per CDR3 protein. The sample includes under 250,000 distinct CDR3 sequences, 32% of them seen just once. The lymph nodes were axillary draining lymph nodes from breast cancer patients. The sample consisted of axillary lymph node tissue. The receptors come from a female donor with breast cancer. Some clones in this sample may be carry-over from other donors' samples.

This clonotype was seen repeatedly, ten times or more. The rearrangement uses TRBV18 and TRBJ2-7; a weak D match, TRBD2 (6 bases). This CDR3 contains 13 residues. The V gene lost 6 bases and the J gene lost 3 bases, with 12 bases spanning the gap. CDR1 and CDR2 (germline): KGHSH, LQKENI. CDR3 in DNA: TGTGCCAGCTCCCTCGAGGAGGGCTACGAGCAGTACTTC. Residues: CASSLEEGYEQYF.

This clonotype was seen once. The chain is built from TRBV11-3 and TRBJ1-5; possibly TRBD1 for D (5 bases). Germline V gene lookup returns CDR1 SGHNT and CDR2 YENEEA. This CDR3 comprises 15 residues. V dropped 5 bases and J dropped 11 bases, with 22 bases sitting between them. The CDR3 region is CASSPRLAGEETQHF. The CDR3 DNA sequence: TGTGCCAGCAGCCCGAGACTAGCGGGGGAAGAGACCCAGCATTTT.

J is TRBJ2-5 and V is TRBV24-1; D unresolved. The CDR3 contains 8 residues. Germline CDR1 and CDR2: KGHDR and SFDVKD. V was pared by 6 bases and J by 13 bases, with 5 bases between. The CDR3 DNA reads as TGTGCCACCAGTTCCCTGTACTTC. Amino acid sequence: CATSSLYF.

This clonotype has ten or more counts. The V and J genes are TRBV10-2 and TRBJ1-3, with D perhaps matching TRBD1 (5 bases). Per germline, CDR1 WSHSY and CDR2 SAAADI. The CDR3 covers 16 residues. With 2 bases removed from V and 0 bases from J, the gap between germline ends came to 11 bases. This chain's CDR3 is CASSERQSNSGNTIYF. In DNA, the CDR3 is TGCGCCAGCAGTGAGAGACAGTCGAACTCTGGAAACACCATATATTTT.

This clonotype was seen at least ten times. V and J are TRBV6-1 and TRBJ2-3; a possible D gene is TRBD1 (6 bases). The V gene's germline CDR1 is MNHNS and CDR2 SASEGT. Trimming removed 7 bases from V and 5 bases from J, with 22 bases in between. The CDR3 is 16 residues long. For the CDR3, the DNA is TGTGCCAGCACTTCGGTAGGAGGACAGTTGAGAGATACGCAGTATTTT. This gives the protein CASTSVGGQLRDTQYF.